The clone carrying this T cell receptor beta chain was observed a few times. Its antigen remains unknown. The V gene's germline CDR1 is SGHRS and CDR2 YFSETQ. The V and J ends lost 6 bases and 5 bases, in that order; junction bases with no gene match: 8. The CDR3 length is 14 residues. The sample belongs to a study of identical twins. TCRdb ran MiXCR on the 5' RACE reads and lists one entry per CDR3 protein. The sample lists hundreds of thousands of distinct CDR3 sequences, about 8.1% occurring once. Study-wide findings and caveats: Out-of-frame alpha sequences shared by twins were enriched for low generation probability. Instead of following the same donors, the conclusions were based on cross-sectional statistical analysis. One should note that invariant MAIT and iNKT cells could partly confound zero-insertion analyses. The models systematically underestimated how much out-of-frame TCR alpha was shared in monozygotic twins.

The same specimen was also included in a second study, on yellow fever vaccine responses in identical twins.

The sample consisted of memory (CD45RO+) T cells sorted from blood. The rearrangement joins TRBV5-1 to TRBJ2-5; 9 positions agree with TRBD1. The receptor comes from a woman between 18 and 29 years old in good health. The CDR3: CASTVTGGQETQYF. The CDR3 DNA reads TGCGCCAGCACTGTGACAGGGGGTCAGGAGACCCAGTACTTC.